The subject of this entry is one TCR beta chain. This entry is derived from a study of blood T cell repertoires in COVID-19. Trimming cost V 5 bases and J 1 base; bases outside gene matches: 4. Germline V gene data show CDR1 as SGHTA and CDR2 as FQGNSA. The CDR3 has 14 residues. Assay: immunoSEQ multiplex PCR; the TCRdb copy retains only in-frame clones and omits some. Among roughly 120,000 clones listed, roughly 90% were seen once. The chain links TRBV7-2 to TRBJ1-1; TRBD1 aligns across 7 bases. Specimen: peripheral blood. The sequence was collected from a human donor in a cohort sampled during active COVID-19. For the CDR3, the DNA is TGTGCCAGCAGCGGGTACAGGGGGAACACTGAAGCTTTCTTT. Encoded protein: CASSGYRGNTEAFF. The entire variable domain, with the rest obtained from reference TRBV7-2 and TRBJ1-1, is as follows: GAGVSQSPSNKVTEKGKDVELRCDPISGHTALYWYRQSLGQGLEFLIYFQGNSAPDKSGLPSDRFSAERTGGSVSTLTIQRTQQEDSAVYLCASSGYRGNTEAFFGQGTRLTVV.